These T cell receptor beta chains were read from a single sample in a study of PD-1 blockade in mismatch repair-deficient tumors. Sequencing used immunoSEQ multiplex PCR; TCRdb keeps in-frame clones, though not all of them. Here the sample spans fewer than 50,000 clones, 79% being singletons. Sequences were derived from peripheral blood, sampled 4 weeks after starting pembrolizumab. These receptors originate from an adult with mismatch repair-deficient cancer. Both conserved end residues are part of each CDR3. A D gene is named only where the DNA matches it firmly.

D,J,V,CDR3
TRBD2,TRBJ2-1,TRBV7-9,CASSSTTSGSRNEQFF
-,TRBJ2-5,TRBV20-1,CSGGLQETQYF
-,TRBJ2-5,TRBV4-1,CASSQGAQETQYF
-,TRBJ2-5,TRBV5-4,CASSLDWRGETQYF
TRBD2,TRBJ2-1,TRBV7-2,CASSLSSGAINEQFF
-,TRBJ2-1,TRBV4-3,CASSHAIGEPPNEQFF
TRBD2,TRBJ2-3,TRBV4-1,CASSQDRLAVSTDTQYF
TRBD2,TRBJ2-1,TRBV19,CASSSRLAGYNEQFF
-,TRBJ2-1,TRBV7-9,CASSSTGKGINEQFF
-,TRBJ1-1,TRBV6-5,CASSFSTELGEAFF
-,TRBJ2-3,TRBV5-1,CASSSGQSTDTQYF
TRBD1,TRBJ2-1,TRBV5-4,CASSLSRGTNNEQFF
-,TRBJ2-3,TRBV30,CAWEQGGGTDTQYF
TRBD2,TRBJ2-7,TRBV30,CAWNGYDRLAGDGEQYF
-,TRBJ1-5,TRBV21-1,CASSPSGLRALAADSNQPQHF
TRBD2,TRBJ2-7,TRBV19,CASTLSGLAGPAYF
-,TRBJ2-3,TRBV4-1,CASSQEPSTDTQYF
TRBD1,TRBJ1-4,TRBV7-2,CASSPQGAGEKLFF
-,TRBJ1-3,TRBV21-1,CASSKSGISGNTIYF
TRBD2,TRBJ2-5,TRBV19,CASSILLAGGETQYF
-,TRBJ2-3,TRBV4-1,CASSQEGIDTQYF
TRBD1,TRBJ1-2,TRBV5-1,CASSTDRGANYYGYTF
TRBD2,TRBJ2-5,TRBV9,CASSVAASGNGKETQYF
-,TRBJ2-6,TRBV4-1,CAGSHAPGANVLTF
-,TRBJ2-7,TRBV5-6,CASSLLLAEISYEQYF
TRBD1,TRBJ1-5,TRBV15,CATSTSDRVGQPQHF
-,TRBJ2-1,TRBV4-2,CASSQDRDEQFF
-,TRBJ2-5,TRBV29-1,CSVVTFQETQYF
TRBD1,TRBJ2-2,TRBV4-1,CASSQPTGATGELFF
-,TRBJ1-2,TRBV7-8,CASSLVQQGQGGYTF
-,TRBJ1-2,TRBV5-6,CASSLRGDYGYTF
TRBD1,TRBJ2-1,TRBV4-3,CASSHGQGLGNEQFF
TRBD2,TRBJ2-1,TRBV7-2,CASSLGTSSYNEQFF
-,TRBJ2-1,TRBV29-1,CSVEGGPGTFEQFF
-,TRBJ1-3,TRBV13,CASSGPELYSGNTIYF
-,TRBJ2-7,TRBV29-1,CSVELGTATEQYF
TRBD1,TRBJ2-3,TRBV5-1,CASSFLRDRGLTDTQYF
-,TRBJ2-4,TRBV11-2,CASSLESGEANIQYF
-,TRBJ2-1,TRBV7-6,CASSLIGGSSYNEQFF
-,TRBJ1-5,TRBV6-9,CASRNQPQHF
-,TRBJ2-6,TRBV18,CASSPAGGGANVLTF
-,TRBJ2-2,TRBV5-1,CASSSYPGHVTGELFF
-,TRBJ1-5,TRBV19,CASSQGRNQPQHF
-,TRBJ2-7,TRBV6-1,CASSETLSYEQYF
TRBD1,TRBJ1-1,TRBV19,CASSIAPGGPEAFF